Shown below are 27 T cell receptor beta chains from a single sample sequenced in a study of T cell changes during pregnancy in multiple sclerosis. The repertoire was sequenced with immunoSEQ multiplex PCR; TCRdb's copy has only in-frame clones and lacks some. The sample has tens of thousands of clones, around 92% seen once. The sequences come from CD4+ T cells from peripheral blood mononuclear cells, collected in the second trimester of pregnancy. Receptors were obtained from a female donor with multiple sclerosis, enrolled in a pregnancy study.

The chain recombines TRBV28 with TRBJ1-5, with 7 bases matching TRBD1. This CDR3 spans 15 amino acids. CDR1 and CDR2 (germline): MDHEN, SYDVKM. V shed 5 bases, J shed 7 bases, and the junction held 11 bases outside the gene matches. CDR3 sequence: CASSTDRARYQPQHF. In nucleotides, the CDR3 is TGTGCCAGCAGTACTGACAGGGCGAGGTACCAGCCCCAGCATTTT.

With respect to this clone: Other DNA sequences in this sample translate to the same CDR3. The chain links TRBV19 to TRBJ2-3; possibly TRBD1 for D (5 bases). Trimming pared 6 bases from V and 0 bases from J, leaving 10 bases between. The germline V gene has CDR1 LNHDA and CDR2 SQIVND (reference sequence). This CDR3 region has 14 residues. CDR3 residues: CASRQQGSTDTQYF. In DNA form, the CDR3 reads TGTGCCAGTAGGCAGCAGGGAAGCACAGATACGCAGTATTTT. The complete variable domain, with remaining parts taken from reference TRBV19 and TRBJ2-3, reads DGGITQSPKYLFRKEGQNVTLSCEQNLNHDAMYWYRQDPGQGLRLIYYSQIVNDFQKGDIAEGYSVSREKKESFPLTVTSAQKNPTAFYLCASRQQGSTDTQYFGPGTRLTVL.

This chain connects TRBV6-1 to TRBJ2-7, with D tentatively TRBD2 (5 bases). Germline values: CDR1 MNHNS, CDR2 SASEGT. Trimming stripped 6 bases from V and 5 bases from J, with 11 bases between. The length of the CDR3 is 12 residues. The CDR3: CASRRAGDEQYF. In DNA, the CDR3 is TGTGCCAGCAGGCGGGCCGGGGACGAGCAGTACTTC.

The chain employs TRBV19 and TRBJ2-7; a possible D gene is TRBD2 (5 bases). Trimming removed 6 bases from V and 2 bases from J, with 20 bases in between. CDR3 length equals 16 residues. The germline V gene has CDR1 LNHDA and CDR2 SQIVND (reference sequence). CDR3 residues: CASSPVPTGLTYEQYF. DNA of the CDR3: TGTGCCAGTAGCCCGGTCCCAACCGGACTTACCTACGAGCAGTACTTC.

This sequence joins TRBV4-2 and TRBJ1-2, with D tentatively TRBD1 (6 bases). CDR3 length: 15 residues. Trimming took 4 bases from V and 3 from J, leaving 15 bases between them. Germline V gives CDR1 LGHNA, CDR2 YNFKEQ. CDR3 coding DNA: TGTGCCAGCAGCCTTCCCAGGGGAGGGGACTATGGCTACACCTTC. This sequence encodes CASSLPRGGDYGYTF.

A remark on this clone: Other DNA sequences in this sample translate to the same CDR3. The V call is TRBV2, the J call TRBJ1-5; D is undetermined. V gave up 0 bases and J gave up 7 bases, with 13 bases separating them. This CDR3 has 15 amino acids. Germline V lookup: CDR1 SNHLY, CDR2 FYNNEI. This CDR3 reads CASSEARGAGQPQHF. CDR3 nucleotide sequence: TGTGCCAGCAGTGAAGCGCGTGGCGCGGGGCAGCCCCAGCATTTT.

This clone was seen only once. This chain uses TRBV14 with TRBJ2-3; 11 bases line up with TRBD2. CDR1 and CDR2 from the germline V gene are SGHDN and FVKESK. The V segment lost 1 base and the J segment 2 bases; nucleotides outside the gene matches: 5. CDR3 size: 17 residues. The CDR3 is CASSQGTSGYNTDTQYF. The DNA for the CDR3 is TGTGCCAGCAGCCAAGGGACTAGCGGGTATAACACAGATACGCAGTATTTT.

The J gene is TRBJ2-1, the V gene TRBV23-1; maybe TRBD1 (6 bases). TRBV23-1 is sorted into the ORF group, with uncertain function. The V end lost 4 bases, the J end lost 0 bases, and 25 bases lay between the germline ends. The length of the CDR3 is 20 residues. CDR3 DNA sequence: TGCGCCAGCAGTCTTCTCCGGGACATTCGTATTTGGAGCTCCTACAATGAGCAGTTCTTC. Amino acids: CASSLLRDIRIWSSYNEQFF.

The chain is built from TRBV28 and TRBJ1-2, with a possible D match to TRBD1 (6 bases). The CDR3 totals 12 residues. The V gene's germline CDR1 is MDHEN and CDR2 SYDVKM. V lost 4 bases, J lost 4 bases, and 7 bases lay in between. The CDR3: CASSWTVYGYTF. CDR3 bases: TGTGCCAGCAGTTGGACAGTCTATGGCTACACCTTC.

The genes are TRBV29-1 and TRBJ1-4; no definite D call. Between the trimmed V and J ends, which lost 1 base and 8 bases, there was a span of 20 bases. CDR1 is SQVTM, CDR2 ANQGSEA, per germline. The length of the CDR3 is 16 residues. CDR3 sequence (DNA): TGCAGCGTTGAAGGGGCGGGCGGGTCCTTAAAGGAAAAACTGTTTTTT. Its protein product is CSVEGAGGSLKEKLFF.

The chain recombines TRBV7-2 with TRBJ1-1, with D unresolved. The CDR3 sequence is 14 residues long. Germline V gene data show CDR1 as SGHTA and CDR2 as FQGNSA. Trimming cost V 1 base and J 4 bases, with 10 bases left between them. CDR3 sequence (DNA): TGTGCCAGCAGCTTAGGTGGATCGGGCACTGAAGCTTTCTTT. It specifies CASSLGGSGTEAFF.

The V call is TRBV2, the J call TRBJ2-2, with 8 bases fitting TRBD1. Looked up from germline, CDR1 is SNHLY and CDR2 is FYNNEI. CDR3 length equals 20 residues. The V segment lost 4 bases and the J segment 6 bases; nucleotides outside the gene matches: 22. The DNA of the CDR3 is TGTGCCAGCAGTGGAGACTTTGGACAGGGTAAATATAGGTTCGCCGGGGAGCTGTTTTTT. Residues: CASSGDFGQGKYRFAGELFF.

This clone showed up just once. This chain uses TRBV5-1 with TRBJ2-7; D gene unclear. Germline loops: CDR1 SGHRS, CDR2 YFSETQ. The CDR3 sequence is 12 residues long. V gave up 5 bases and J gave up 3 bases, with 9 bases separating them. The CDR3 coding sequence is TGCGCCAGCAGTCAAGAGAGCTACGAGCAGTACTTC. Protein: CASSQESYEQYF. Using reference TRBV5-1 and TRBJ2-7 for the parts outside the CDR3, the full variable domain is KAGVTQTPRYLIKTRGQQVTLSCSPISGHRSVSWYQQTPGQGLQFLFEYFSETQRNKGNFPGRFSGRQFSNSRSEMNVSTLELGDSALYLCASSQESYEQYFGPGTRLTVT.

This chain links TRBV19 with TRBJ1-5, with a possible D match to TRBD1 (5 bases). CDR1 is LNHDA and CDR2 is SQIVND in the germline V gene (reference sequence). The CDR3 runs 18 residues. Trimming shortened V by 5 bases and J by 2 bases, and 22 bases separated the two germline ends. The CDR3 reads CASSSPAGGGSGNQPQHF. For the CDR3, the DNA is TGTGCCAGTAGTTCACCCGCGGGGGGGGGAAGCGGCAATCAGCCCCAGCATTTT.

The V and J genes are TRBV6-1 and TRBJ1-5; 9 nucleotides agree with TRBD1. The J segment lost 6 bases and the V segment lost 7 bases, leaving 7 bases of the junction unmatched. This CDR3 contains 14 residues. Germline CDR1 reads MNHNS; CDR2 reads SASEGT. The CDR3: CASIETGGGQPQHF. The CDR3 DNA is TGTGCCAGCATCGAAACAGGGGGCGGTCAGCCCCAGCATTTT.

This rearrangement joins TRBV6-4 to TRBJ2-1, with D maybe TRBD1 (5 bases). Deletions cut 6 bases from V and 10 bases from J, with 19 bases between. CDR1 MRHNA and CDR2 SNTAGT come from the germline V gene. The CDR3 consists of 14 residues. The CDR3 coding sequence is TGTGCCAGCAGCGAGGACACCCCCGCAGGCGAGCAGTTCTTC. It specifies CASSEDTPAGEQFF.

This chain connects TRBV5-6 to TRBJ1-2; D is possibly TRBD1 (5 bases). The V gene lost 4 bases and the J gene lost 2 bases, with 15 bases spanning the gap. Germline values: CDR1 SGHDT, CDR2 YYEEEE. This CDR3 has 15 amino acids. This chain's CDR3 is CASSPNDRVNYGYTF. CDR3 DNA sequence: TGTGCCAGCAGCCCCAACGACAGAGTAAACTATGGCTACACCTTC.

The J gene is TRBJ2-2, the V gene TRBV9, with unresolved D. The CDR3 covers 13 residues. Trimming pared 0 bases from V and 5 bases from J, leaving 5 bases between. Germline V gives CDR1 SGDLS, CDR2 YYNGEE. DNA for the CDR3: TGTGCCAGCAGCGTAGCTATAACCGGGGAGCTGTTTTTT. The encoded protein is CASSVAITGELFF. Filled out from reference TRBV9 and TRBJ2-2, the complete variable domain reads DSGVTQTPKHLITATGQRVTLRCSPRSGDLSVYWYQQSLDQGLQFLIQYYNGEERAKGNILERFSAQQFPDLHSELNLSSLELGDSALYFCASSVAITGELFFGEGSRLTVL.

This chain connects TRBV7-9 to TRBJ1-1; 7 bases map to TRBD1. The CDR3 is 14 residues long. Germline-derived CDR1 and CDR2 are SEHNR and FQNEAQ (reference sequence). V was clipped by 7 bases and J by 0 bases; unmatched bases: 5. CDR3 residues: CASNHDRVNTEAFF. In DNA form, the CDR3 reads TGTGCCAGCAATCACGACAGGGTGAACACTGAAGCTTTCTTT.

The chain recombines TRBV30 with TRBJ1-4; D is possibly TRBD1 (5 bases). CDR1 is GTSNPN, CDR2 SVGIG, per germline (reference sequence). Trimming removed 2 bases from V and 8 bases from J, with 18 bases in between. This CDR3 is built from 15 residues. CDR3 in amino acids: CAWSPRAGGMEKLFF. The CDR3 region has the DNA TGTGCCTGGAGTCCCAGGGCTGGGGGGATGGAAAAACTGTTTTTT.

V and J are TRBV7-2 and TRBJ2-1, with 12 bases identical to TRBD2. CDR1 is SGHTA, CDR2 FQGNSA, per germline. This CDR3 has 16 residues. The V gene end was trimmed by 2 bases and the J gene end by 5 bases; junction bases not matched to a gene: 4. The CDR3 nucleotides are TGTGCCAGCAGCTTAAGGACTAGCGGGACTAACAATGAGCAGTTCTTC. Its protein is CASSLRTSGTNNEQFF.

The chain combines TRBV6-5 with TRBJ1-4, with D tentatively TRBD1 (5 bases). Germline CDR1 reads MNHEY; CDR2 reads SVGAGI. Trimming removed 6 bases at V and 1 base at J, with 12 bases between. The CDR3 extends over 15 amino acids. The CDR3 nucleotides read TGTGCCAGCAGGGACACCGTGGGAACTAATGAAAAACTGTTTTTT. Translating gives CASRDTVGTNEKLFF.

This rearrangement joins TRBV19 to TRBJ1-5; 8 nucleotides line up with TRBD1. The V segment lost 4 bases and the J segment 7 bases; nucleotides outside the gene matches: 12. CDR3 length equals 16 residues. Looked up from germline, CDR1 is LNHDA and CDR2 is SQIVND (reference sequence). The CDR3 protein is CASSRGGQGVYQPQHF. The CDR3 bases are TGTGCCAGTAGTAGGGGAGGACAGGGTGTTTACCAGCCCCAGCATTTT.

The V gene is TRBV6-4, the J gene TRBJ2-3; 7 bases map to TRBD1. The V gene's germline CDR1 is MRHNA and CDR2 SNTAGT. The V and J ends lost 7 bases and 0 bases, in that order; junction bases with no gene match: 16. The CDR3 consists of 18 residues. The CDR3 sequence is CASIRGDRDGRSTDTQYF. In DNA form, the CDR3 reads TGTGCCAGCATAAGGGGAGACAGGGATGGCCGTAGCACAGATACGCAGTATTTT.

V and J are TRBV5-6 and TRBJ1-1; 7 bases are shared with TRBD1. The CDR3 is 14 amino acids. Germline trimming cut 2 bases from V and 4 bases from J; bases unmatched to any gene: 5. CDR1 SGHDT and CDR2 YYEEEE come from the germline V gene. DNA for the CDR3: TGTGCCAGCAGCTTCCGGACAGGTAGCACTGAAGCTTTCTTT. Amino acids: CASSFRTGSTEAFF.

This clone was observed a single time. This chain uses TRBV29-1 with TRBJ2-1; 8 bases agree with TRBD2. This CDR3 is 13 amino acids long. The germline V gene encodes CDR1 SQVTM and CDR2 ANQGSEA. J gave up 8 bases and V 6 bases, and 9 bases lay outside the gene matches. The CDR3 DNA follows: TGCAGCGTACAAACCGGGACTAGGGATGAGCAGTTCTTC. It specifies CSVQTGTRDEQFF.

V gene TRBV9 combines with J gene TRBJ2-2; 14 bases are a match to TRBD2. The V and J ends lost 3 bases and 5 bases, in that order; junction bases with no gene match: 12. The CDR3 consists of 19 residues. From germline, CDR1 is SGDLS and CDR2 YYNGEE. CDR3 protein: CASSDRTSGGRVGTGELFF. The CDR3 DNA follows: TGTGCCAGCAGCGATCGGACTAGCGGGGGGAGAGTAGGTACCGGGGAGCTGTTTTTT.